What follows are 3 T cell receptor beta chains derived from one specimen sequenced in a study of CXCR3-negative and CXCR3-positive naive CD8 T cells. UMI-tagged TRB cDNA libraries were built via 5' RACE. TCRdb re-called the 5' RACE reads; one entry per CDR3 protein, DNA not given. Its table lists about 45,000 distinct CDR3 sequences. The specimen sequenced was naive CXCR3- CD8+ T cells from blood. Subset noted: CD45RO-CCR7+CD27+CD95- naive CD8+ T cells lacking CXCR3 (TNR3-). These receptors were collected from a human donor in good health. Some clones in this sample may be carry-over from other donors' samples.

CDR3 sequence: CASSQDLQTYSGNTIYF. V and J are TRBV14 and TRBJ1-3. The length of the CDR3 is 17 residues. Germline V CDR1 and CDR2: SGHDN, FVKESK. The complete variable domain, with remaining parts taken from reference TRBV14 and TRBJ1-3, reads EAGVTQFPSHSVIEKGQTVTLRCDPISGHDNLYWYRRVMGKEIKFLLHFVKESKQDESGMPNNRFLAERTGGTYSTLKVQPAELEDSGVYFCASSQDLQTYSGNTIYFGEGSWLTVV.

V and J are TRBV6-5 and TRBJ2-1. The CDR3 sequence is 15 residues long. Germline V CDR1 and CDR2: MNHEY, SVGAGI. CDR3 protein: CASSLGPSNYNEQFF.

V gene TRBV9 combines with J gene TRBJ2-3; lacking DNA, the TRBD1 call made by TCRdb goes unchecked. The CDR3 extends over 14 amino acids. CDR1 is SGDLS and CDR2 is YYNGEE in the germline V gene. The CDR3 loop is CASSGRELPDTQYF. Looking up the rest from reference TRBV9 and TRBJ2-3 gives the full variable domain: DSGVTQTPKHLITATGQRVTLRCSPRSGDLSVYWYQQSLDQGLQFLIQYYNGEERAKGNILERFSAQQFPDLHSELNLSSLELGDSALYFCASSGRELPDTQYFGPGTRLTVL.